A single sample is the source of the 27 T cell receptor beta chains below, sequenced in a study of regulatory and conventional T cells in RAG deficiency. Using immunoSEQ multiplex PCR, the repertoire was profiled, and TCRdb retains in-frame clones only, with some absent. The sample consists of around 22,000 clones, about 92% of them appearing once. The sorted conventional CD4+ T cells were CD25-low and CD127-high, with genomic DNA sequenced. A further study also used this sample, focusing on regulatory T cells. That work adds: Primers: 52 TRBV forward and 13 TRBJ reverse.

The sequenced sample consisted of CD4+ T cells sorted from blood. The receptor source for this set is a human donor in good health.

V and J are TRBV11-2 and TRBJ1-2, with a possible D match to TRBD1 (6 bases). Per the germline V gene, CDR1 is SGHAT and CDR2 is FQNNGV. V gave up 8 bases and J gave up 8 bases, with 12 bases separating them. This CDR3 region has 11 residues. The CDR3 loop reads CASESGEGYTF. The CDR3, as DNA: TGTGCCAGCGAGTCAGGGGAAGGCTACACCTTC.

V usage is TRBV7-3 and J usage is TRBJ2-1; 7 bases match TRBD2. The CDR3 runs to 18 residues. V gave up 4 bases and J gave up 7 bases; unmatched junction bases: 19. Per germline, CDR1 SGHTA and CDR2 FQGTGA. The CDR3 sequence is CASSSLACLRGISNEQFF. In nucleotides, the CDR3 is TGTGCCAGCAGCTCCCTTGCGTGTTTGCGGGGGATTTCGAATGAGCAGTTCTTC.

The rearrangement links TRBV30 to TRBJ2-3; 8 positions match TRBD2. The V gene's germline CDR1 is GTSNPN and CDR2 SVGIG (reference sequence). V trimming: 2 bases; J trimming: 15 bases; junction bases outside the gene matches: 10. The length of the CDR3 is 12 residues. In DNA, the CDR3 is TGTGCCTGGAGTCTAAGCGGGGGACTCCTCTATTTT. Translated: CAWSLSGGLLYF.

The rearrangement joins TRBV5-1 to TRBJ2-2, with a tentative D call TRBD1 (6 bases). This CDR3 has 16 residues. CDR1 SGHRS and CDR2 YFSETQ come from the germline V gene. The V end lost 7 bases, the J end lost 2 bases, and 18 bases lay between the germline ends. As DNA, the CDR3 is TGCGCCAGCCGCCCGTTTAGTGGGACAAACACCGGGGAGCTGTTTTTT. Protein sequence: CASRPFSGTNTGELFF. Drawing the rest from reference TRBV5-1 and TRBJ2-2, the complete variable domain is KAGVTQTPRYLIKTRGQQVTLSCSPISGHRSVSWYQQTPGQGLQFLFEYFSETQRNKGNFPGRFSGRQFSNSRSEMNVSTLELGDSALYLCASRPFSGTNTGELFFGEGSRLTVL.

The genes are TRBV5-1 and TRBJ2-7; D perhaps matches TRBD1 (5 bases). The CDR3 sequence is 17 residues long. The germline CDR1 and CDR2 sequences are SGHRS and YFSETQ. V lost 0 bases and J lost 4, with 20 bases in between. CDR3: CASSLDTGRANFYEQYF. The CDR3 DNA reads TGCGCCAGCAGCTTGGATACAGGCAGGGCTAACTTTTACGAGCAGTACTTC.

The V gene is TRBV30, the J gene TRBJ1-2; D not resolved. The CDR3 totals 14 residues. Trimming cost V 0 bases and J 2 bases, with 10 bases left between them. Germline lookup yields CDR1 GTSNPN and CDR2 SVGIG (reference sequence). The CDR3 coding sequence is TGTGCCTGGAGTGTACACCGGGTAAACTATGGCTACACCTTC. This codes for CAWSVHRVNYGYTF.

V usage is TRBV7-2 and J usage is TRBJ1-4, with D tentatively TRBD1 (6 bases). The CDR3 covers 14 residues. V was clipped by 5 bases and J by 4 bases, with 11 bases between them. From germline, CDR1 is SGHTA and CDR2 FQGNSA. For the CDR3, the DNA is TGTGCCAGCAGCCAAGGACAGTTTAATGAAAAACTGTTTTTT. This gives the protein CASSQGQFNEKLFF.

This clone showed up just once. The gene calls are TRBV6-1 and TRBJ1-1; D gene uncertain. Trimming cost V 4 bases and J 0 bases, with 12 bases left between them. Germline V gene lookup returns CDR1 MNHNS and CDR2 SASEGT. The CDR3 spans 15 residues. The CDR3 DNA follows: TGTGCCAGCAGTGTGAGAGACATCGTGAACACTGAAGCTTTCTTT. Amino acid sequence: CASSVRDIVNTEAFF.

The chain joins TRBV7-6 to TRBJ2-1; 9 positions match TRBD2. The germline gives CDR1 SGHVS, CDR2 FNYEAQ. This CDR3 is built from 16 residues. V lost 1 base to trimming and J lost 2 bases; unmatched junction nucleotides: 3. The CDR3 sequence: CASSLDSGSAYNEQFF. For the CDR3, the DNA is TGTGCCAGCAGCTTAGATAGCGGGAGTGCCTACAATGAGCAGTTCTTC.

The rearrangement joins TRBV6-1 to TRBJ2-7, with D hard to call. The CDR3 extends over 14 amino acids. CDR1 MNHNS and CDR2 SASEGT come from the germline V gene. The V gene lost 1 base and the J gene lost 0 bases, with 7 bases spanning the gap. In DNA form, the CDR3 reads TGTGCCAGCAGTGAAGAGCCGAGCTCCTACGAGCAGTACTTC. The encoded protein is CASSEEPSSYEQYF.

With respect to this clone: One junction end disagrees with the germline gene, perhaps due to a read error. The V and J genes are TRBV2 and TRBJ1-2; D might be TRBD1 (5 bases). CDR1 is SNHLY, CDR2 FYNNEI, per germline. This CDR3 is built from 12 residues. CDR3 sequence (DNA): TGTGCCAGCAGGGGGGAGGCCTATGGTTACACCTTC. Translated, it gives CASRGEAYGYTF.

The chain employs TRBV5-4 and TRBJ2-1; 8 positions agree with TRBD2. CDR1 is SGHNT, CDR2 YYREEE, per germline (reference sequence). The length of the CDR3 is 14 residues. With V trimmed by 4 bases and J by 3 bases, 3 bases remained unmatched. CDR3 in DNA: TGTGCCAGCAGCGTTGGGACTAGCTACAATGAGCAGTTCTTC. Translated: CASSVGTSYNEQFF. Full variable domain (missing parts from reference TRBV5-4 and TRBJ2-1): ETGVTQSPTHLIKTRGQQVTLRCSSQSGHNTVSWYQQALGQGPQFIFQYYREEENGRGNFPPRFSGLQFPNYSSELNVNALELDDSALYLCASSVGTSYNEQFFGPGTRLTVL.

V is TRBV9 and J is TRBJ2-5; 12 bases map to TRBD2. The junction had 4 bases not matched to a gene; V was cut back by 3 bases and J by 4 bases. This CDR3 spans 15 amino acids. In germline, CDR1 is SGDLS, CDR2 YYNGEE. CDR3 residues: CASSATSGGRETQYF. The DNA for the CDR3 is TGTGCCAGCAGCGCGACTAGCGGGGGCAGAGAGACCCAGTACTTC.

The chain carries TRBV5-1 and TRBJ2-7, with D perhaps matching TRBD1 or TRBD2 (5 bases each). This CDR3 contains 14 residues. The germline V gene has CDR1 SGHRS and CDR2 YFSETQ. V shed 3 bases and J shed 4 bases, with 14 bases lying between them. The DNA for the CDR3 is TGCGCCAGCAGCTCCTTGGGGGACCGATACGAGCAGTACTTC. Its translation is CASSSLGDRYEQYF.

The chain couples TRBV5-1 to TRBJ1-2; 12 bases line up with TRBD1. This CDR3 has 15 residues. J lost 7 bases, V lost 0 bases, and 4 bases had no gene match. Germline V gives CDR1 SGHRS, CDR2 YFSETQ. CDR3: CASSLVGTGGTGYTF. CDR3 coding DNA: TGCGCCAGCAGCTTGGTAGGGACAGGGGGCACTGGCTACACCTTC.

The V and J genes are TRBV27 and TRBJ1-5; 10 bases match TRBD1. Germline lookup yields CDR1 MNHEY and CDR2 SMNVEV (reference sequence). The CDR3 has 17 amino acids. J gave up 5 bases and V 5 bases, and 12 bases lay outside the gene matches. Written as DNA, the CDR3 is TGTGCCAGCAGTCGAAACCCAGCCGGGACAGGGGATCAGCCCCAGCATTTT. Amino acid sequence: CASSRNPAGTGDQPQHF.

The V call is TRBV6-1, the J call TRBJ1-1, with D hard to call. Trimming stripped 1 base from V and 4 bases from J, with 7 bases between. CDR1 and CDR2 (germline): MNHNS, SASEGT. There are 13 residues in the CDR3. The CDR3 here is CASSEVRVTEAFF. The CDR3 DNA reads as TGTGCCAGCAGTGAAGTTCGGGTCACTGAAGCTTTCTTT.

The chain is built from TRBV10-3 and TRBJ2-1; D may match TRBD1 or TRBD2 (5 bases each). From germline, CDR1 is ENHRY and CDR2 SYGVKD. The CDR3 spans 13 residues. The V end lost 6 bases, the J end lost 10 bases, and 16 bases lay between the germline ends. The CDR3 spells CAISLLSEGEQFF. CDR3 bases: TGTGCCATCAGCCTTCTTTCCGAGGGGGAGCAGTTCTTC.

The chain links TRBV2 to TRBJ2-1; 7 bases match TRBD2. V lost 3 bases to trimming and J lost 0 bases; unmatched junction nucleotides: 2. The V gene's germline CDR1 is SNHLY and CDR2 FYNNEI. The CDR3 runs to 15 residues. The CDR3 DNA sequence: TGTGCCAGCAGTGAGGAGCGGGGCTCCTACAATGAGCAGTTCTTC. It yields the protein CASSEERGSYNEQFF.

The CDR3 reads CASIYQAGPYGYTF. CDR3 nucleotide sequence: TGTGCCAGCATCTACCAAGCTGGGCCATATGGCTACACCTTC. This sequence joins TRBV2 and TRBJ1-2; D is unclear. Trimming cost V 7 bases and J 5 bases, with 17 bases left between them. The germline V gene encodes CDR1 SNHLY and CDR2 FYNNEI. The CDR3 has 14 residues.

The V call is TRBV4-1, the J call TRBJ1-5; unclear D gene. V lost 4 bases, J lost 5 bases, and 18 bases lay in between. The CDR3 sequence is 16 residues long. Germline-derived CDR1 and CDR2 are MGHRA and YSYEKL. As DNA, the CDR3 is TGCGCCAGCAGCCCCCGCTTTGGGCAGAGCGATCAGCCCCAGCATTTT. Translation gives CASSPRFGQSDQPQHF.

The chain joins TRBV6-5 to TRBJ1-2, with unresolved D. The CDR3 runs 14 residues. Trimming removed 5 bases at V and 4 bases at J, with 14 bases between. CDR1 and CDR2 from the germline V gene are MNHEY and SVGAGI. The CDR3, as DNA: TGTGCCAGCAGTCAGACGAGTCAGACCTATGGCTACACCTTC. Its translation: CASSQTSQTYGYTF.

The sample holds one count of this clone. The gene calls are TRBV6-5 and TRBJ2-7; TRBD1 might be the D (5 bases). In germline, CDR1 is MNHEY, CDR2 SVGAGI. Between the trimmed V and J ends, which lost 6 bases and 2 bases, there was a span of 17 bases. This CDR3 is built from 15 residues. CDR3 DNA sequence: TGTGCCAGCAGAAAGACAGTTGGGCCTACCTACGAGCAGTACTTC. It specifies CASRKTVGPTYEQYF.

The chain links TRBV28 to TRBJ1-2; possible D gene TRBD1, 6 bases. Trimming cost V 6 bases and J 4 bases, with 12 bases left between them. This CDR3 comprises 13 residues. The V gene's germline CDR1 is MDHEN and CDR2 SYDVKM. The CDR3 here is CASSPDSSYGYTF. The CDR3 DNA sequence: TGTGCCAGCAGCCCGGACAGCTCCTATGGCTACACCTTC.

V gene TRBV2 combines with J gene TRBJ2-5; TRBD2 agrees at 12 bases. V trimming: 5 bases; J trimming: 5 bases; junction bases outside the gene matches: 6. The CDR3 runs 15 residues. Looked up from germline, CDR1 is SNHLY and CDR2 is FYNNEI. The CDR3 sequence is CASSKASGRGETQYF. CDR3 sequence (DNA): TGTGCCAGCAGTAAGGCTAGCGGGAGGGGGGAGACCCAGTACTTC.

The chain has TRBV5-1 and TRBJ1-2; 8 positions match TRBD1. CDR3 length: 12 residues. V lost 3 bases and J lost 6; bases outside the gene matches: 1. Germline CDR1 SGHRS, CDR2 YFSETQ. CDR3 in DNA: TGCGCCAGCAGCTCAGGGGGCGATGGCTACACCTTC. Amino acids: CASSSGGDGYTF.

The chain couples TRBV19 to TRBJ2-1; D is unclear. CDR1 and CDR2 (germline): LNHDA, SQIVND (reference sequence). V was pared by 5 bases and J by 4 bases, with 12 bases between. The CDR3 extends over 14 amino acids. Written as DNA, the CDR3 is TGTGCCAGTAGTCTGCAGTCCGATTACAATGAGCAGTTCTTC. Amino acids: CASSLQSDYNEQFF. Full variable domain (missing parts from reference TRBV19 and TRBJ2-1): DGGITQSPKYLFRKEGQNVTLSCEQNLNHDAMYWYRQDPGQGLRLIYYSQIVNDFQKGDIAEGYSVSREKKESFPLTVTSAQKNPTAFYLCASSLQSDYNEQFFGPGTRLTVL.